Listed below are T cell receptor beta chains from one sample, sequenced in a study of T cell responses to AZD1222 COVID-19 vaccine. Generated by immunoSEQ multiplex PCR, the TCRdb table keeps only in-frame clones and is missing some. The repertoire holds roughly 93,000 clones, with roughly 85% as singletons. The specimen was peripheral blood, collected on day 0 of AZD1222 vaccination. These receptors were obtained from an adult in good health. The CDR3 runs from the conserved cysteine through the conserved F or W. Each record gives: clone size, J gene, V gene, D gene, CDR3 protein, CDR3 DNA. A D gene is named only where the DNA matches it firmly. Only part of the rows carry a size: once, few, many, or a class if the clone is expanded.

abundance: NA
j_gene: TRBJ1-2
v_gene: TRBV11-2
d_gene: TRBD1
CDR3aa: CASSQGVGLTNYGYTF
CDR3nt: TGTGCCAGCAGCCAGGGGGTGGGACTCACCAACTATGGCTACACCTTC

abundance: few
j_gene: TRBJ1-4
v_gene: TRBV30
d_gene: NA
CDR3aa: CAWSVHDGEKLFF
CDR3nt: TGTGCCTGGAGTGTACATGACGGAGAAAAACTGTTTTTT

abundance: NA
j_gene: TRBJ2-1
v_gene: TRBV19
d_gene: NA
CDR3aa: CASSKRSRRGAGGSYNEQFF
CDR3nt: TGTGCCAGTAGTAAACGGTCGAGAAGGGGGGCAGGGGGTTCCTACAATGAGCAGTTCTTC

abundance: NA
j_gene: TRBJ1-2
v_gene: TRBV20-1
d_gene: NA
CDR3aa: CSASANLVRGYTF
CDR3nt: TGCAGTGCTAGTGCGAACCTCGTCCGGGGCTACACCTTC

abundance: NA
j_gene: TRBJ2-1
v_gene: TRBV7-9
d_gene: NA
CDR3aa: CASSPQGGTSNEQFF
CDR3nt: TGTGCCAGCAGCCCACAGGGAGGTACGAGCAATGAGCAGTTCTTC

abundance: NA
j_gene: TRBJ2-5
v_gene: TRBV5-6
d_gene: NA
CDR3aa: CATSPRAKTQYF
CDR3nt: TGTGCCACTTCCCCGAGGGCCAAGACCCAGTACTTC

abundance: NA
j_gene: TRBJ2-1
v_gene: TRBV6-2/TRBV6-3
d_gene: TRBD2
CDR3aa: CASSQPLAGGRLYNEQFF
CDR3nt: TGTGCCAGCAGCCAACCACTAGCGGGGGGGCGCCTCTACAATGAGCAGTTCTTC

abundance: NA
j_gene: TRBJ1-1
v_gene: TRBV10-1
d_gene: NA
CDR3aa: CASSDGRTEAFF
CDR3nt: TGCGCCAGCAGTGACGGGAGGACTGAAGCTTTCTTT

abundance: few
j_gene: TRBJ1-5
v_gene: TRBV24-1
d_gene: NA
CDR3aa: CATSVGGNQPQHF
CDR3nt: TGTGCCACCAGTGTAGGAGGCAATCAGCCCCAGCATTTT

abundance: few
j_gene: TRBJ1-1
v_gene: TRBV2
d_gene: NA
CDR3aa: CASSEAVQALNTEAFF
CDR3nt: TGTGCCAGCAGTGAAGCTGTACAGGCGCTGAACACTGAAGCTTTCTTT

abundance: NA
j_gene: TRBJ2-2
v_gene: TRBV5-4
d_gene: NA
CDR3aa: CASSRVTGELFF
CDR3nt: TGTGCCAGCAGCCGAGTGACCGGGGAGCTGTTTTTT

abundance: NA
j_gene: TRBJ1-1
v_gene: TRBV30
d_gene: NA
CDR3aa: CAWNGGRRGNTEAFF
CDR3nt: TGTGCCTGGAACGGGGGGCGCCGGGGGAACACTGAAGCTTTCTTT

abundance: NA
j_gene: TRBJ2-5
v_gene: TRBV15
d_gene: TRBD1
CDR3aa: CATSSLGQGLWETQYF
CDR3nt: TGTGCCACCAGCAGTTTAGGACAGGGATTATGGGAGACCCAGTACTTC

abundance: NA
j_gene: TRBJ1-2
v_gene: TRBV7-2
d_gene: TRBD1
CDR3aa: CASSSSGTVYGYTF
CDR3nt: TGTGCCAGCAGCTCTAGCGGGACAGTCTATGGCTACACCTTC

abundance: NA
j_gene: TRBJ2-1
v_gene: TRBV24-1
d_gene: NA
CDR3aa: CATSALGGGAPYNEQFF
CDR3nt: TGTGCCACCAGTGCCCTAGGGGGCGGGGCCCCCTACAATGAGCAGTTCTTC

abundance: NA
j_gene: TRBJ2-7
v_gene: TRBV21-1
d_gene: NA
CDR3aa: CASSILSEGYEQYF
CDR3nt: TGTGCCAGCAGCATCCTGTCAGAGGGGTACGAGCAGTACTTC

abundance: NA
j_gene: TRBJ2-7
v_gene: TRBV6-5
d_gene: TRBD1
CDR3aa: CASSYGGQVYEQYF
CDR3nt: TGTGCCAGCAGTTACGGCGGACAGGTCTACGAGCAGTACTTC

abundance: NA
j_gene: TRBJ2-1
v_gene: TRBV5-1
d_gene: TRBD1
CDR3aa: CASSRDRSSYNEQFF
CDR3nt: TGCGCCAGCAGCCGGGACAGGAGCTCCTACAATGAGCAGTTCTTC

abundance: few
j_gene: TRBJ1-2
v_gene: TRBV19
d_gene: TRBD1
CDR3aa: CASSMLRLTGGTQGYTF
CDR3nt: TGTGCCAGTAGTATGCTCAGGCTTACAGGGGGCACACAGGGCTACACCTTC

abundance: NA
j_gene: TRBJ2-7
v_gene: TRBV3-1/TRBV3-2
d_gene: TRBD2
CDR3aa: CASRKEGSGGAYEQYF
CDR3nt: TGTGCCAGCAGAAAAGAGGGGAGCGGGGGGGCCTACGAGCAGTACTTC

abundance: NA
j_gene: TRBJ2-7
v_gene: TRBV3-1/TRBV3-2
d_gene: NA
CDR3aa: CASSQVGGLYEQYF
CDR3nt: TGTGCCAGCAGCCAAGTAGGAGGTCTCTACGAGCAGTACTTC

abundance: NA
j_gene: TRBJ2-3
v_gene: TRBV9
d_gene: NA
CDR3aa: CASNGGSGWSDTQYF
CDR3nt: TGTGCCAGCAACGGGGGTAGCGGATGGTCAGATACGCAGTATTTT

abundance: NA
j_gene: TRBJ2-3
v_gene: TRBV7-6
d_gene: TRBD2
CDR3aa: CASSLGTSGTDTQYF
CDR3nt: TGTGCCAGCAGCTTAGGGACTAGCGGAACAGATACGCAGTATTTT

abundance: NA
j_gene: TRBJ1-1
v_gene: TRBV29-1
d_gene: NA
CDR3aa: CSVPQGAEAFF
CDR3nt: TGCAGCGTTCCCCAGGGCGCTGAAGCTTTCTTT

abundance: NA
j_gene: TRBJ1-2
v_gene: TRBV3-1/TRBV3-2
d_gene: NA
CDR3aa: CASSRSEGEIYGYTF
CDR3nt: TGTGCCAGCAGCCGGTCCGAGGGGGAGATCTATGGCTACACCTTC

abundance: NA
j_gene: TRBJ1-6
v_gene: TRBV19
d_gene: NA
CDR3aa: CASSSQESSYNSPLHF
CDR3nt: TGTGCCAGTAGTTCGCAGGAGAGCTCCTATAATTCACCCCTCCACTTT

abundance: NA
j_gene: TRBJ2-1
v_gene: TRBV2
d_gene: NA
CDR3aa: CASNSDSYNEQFF
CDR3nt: TGTGCCAGCAATTCGGATTCCTACAATGAGCAGTTCTTC

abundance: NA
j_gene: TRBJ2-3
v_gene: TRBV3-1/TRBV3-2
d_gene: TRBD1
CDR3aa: CATTEGAADTQYF
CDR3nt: TGTGCCACCACCGAGGGGGCCGCAGATACGCAGTATTTT

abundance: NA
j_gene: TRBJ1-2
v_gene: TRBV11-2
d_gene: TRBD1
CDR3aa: CASSPQTGGDYGYTF
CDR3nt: TGTGCCAGCAGCCCCCAAACAGGGGGCGACTATGGCTACACCTTC

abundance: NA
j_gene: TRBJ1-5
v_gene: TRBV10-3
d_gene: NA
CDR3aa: CAISEGQVGRKPQHF
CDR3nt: TGTGCCATCAGTGAGGGGCAGGTTGGACGGAAGCCCCAGCATTTT

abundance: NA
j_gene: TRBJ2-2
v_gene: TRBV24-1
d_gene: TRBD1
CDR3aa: CATSDRDRGRVGELFF
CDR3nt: TGTGCCACCAGTGACCGGGACAGGGGGCGAGTCGGGGAGCTGTTTTTT

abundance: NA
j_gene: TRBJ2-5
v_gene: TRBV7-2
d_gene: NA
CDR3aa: CASREQETQYF
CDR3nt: TGTGCCAGCAGAGAACAAGAGACCCAGTACTTC